This T cell receptor beta chain was found in a study of vaccination effects on CD4 cells after COVID-19 (dated by TCRdb to between 2022 and 2023). Background for the entire study: In the ViraFEST assay, PBMC were stimulated with viral peptide pools, and TCR sequencing was then used to find antigen-specific CD4+ T cell clonotypes based on their expansion. Cultures from other donors in the study were sequenced using the Oncomine TCR Beta short-read assay on an Illumina iSeq 100. Approximately 2 million PBMC per well were cultured with approximately 10 ug/ml peptides in IMDM containing 5% human AB serum, approximately 10 IU/ml IL-2 and gentamicin. Across the study, the median time from the second dose to post-vaccine sampling was 72 days (range 14 to 241). The full study included ten to eleven COVID-19 convalescent patients and several SARS-CoV-2-naive healthy vaccine recipients. SARS-CoV-2 spike-specific CD4+ TCR repertoires from before and after mRNA vaccination were compared in COVID-19 convalescent patients and in infection-naive vaccine recipients. After vaccination, three convalescent patients were sampled both early (day +14) and late (day +241, +227, +161 respectively). The paper as a whole reports these results and caveats: At late post-vaccination timepoints, both infection-induced and vaccine-induced clones showed marked clonal contraction, consistent with waning T cell responses. Limitations of the study were the small number of convalescent patients and the absence of early post-infection timepoints. Among convalescent patients, the spike-reactive repertoire after vaccination was made up mainly of new vaccine-induced clones that were largely distinct from the clones induced by infection.

On this clone itself: No antigen is known for it. It has no much larger one-base neighbor in the sample; base qualities were not kept.

After less than eleven days of culture, CD4+ T cells were isolated with the EasySep CD4+ T cell isolation kit. Convalescent patients had PCR-confirmed SARS-CoV-2 infection between March and December 2020, before Alpha, Beta and Delta variants emerged in the United States. Participants received two doses of either the BNT162b2 or the mRNA-1273 mRNA SARS-CoV-2 vaccine. On days 3 and 7, half of the culture medium was replaced with fresh IL-2-containing medium. Unless otherwise noted, each peptide stimulation condition was cultured in triplicate wells. Using Ficoll-Paque Plus gradient centrifugation, PBMC were separated from whole blood and then either used fresh or cryopreserved at -140C. The QIAamp micro DNA kit was used to extract genomic DNA from the cultured CD4+ T cells. Trimming removed 3 bases from V and 1 base from J, leaving 7 bases between the germline ends. Spanning cysteine to phenylalanine, the CDR3 consists of 14 amino acids. The entry retains the CDR3 DNA only, 42 bases that are in frame from base 1.

Receptors were amplified or captured by the immunoSEQ multiplex PCR assay. TCR beta CDR3 sequencing was performed on DNA from the cultured, isolated CD4+ T cells. The original methods were these. Non-productive TCR sequences were removed, reads were trimmed to the CDR3 region, and CDR3s of at least 7 amino acids were retained. The MANAFEST web app was used to identify antigen-specific clonotypes by comparing expansion in peptide wells with expansion in reference cultures. Positive clones required FDR<0.05 expansion versus reference and all other wells, odds ratio above 5, and frequency above 0.1% in two replicate wells. Cross-reactive clonotypes were defined as significantly expanded in SARS-CoV-2 spike wells and in at least one common cold coronavirus spike condition. Using the stringdist R package, CDR3 similarity was measured by Levenshtein distance, and unrooted trees were constructed with ape in R 3.6.1. The clones in this table, taken by TCRdb from immuneACCESS, are in-frame only. Not every clone is retained; where verified, under half of the shortfall comes from an unresolved V gene, and the cause of the rest is unknown. V and J calls and clone size are as listed in that table; D and trimming were resolved from the DNA. In this sample the table shows around 50,000 clones, over 60% of which occur a single time. Jointly, the top ten make up 5% to 5.5% of the sample.

The sample consisted of CD4+ T cells from PBMCs cultured without peptide, taken after COVID-19 vaccination. This clonotype was obtained from a human donor who had a prior SARS-CoV-2 infection. The V and J segments used are TRBV23-1 and TRBJ1-5, with TRBD1 tentatively as D gene (6 bases match). TRBV23-1 is an open reading frame, and its role is uncertain. Here the CDR3 is given as CASSHQGSNQPQHF. The nucleotides read TGCGCCAGCAGTCACCAGGGGAGCAATCAGCCCCAGCATTTT.